This T cell receptor beta chain was retrieved from a study of T-cell memory formation after mild COVID-19. One entry per CDR3 protein, called by TCRdb with MiXCR from the 5' RACE reads. The sample has 100,000 to 150,000 distinct CDR3 sequences; 15% to 20% are singletons. The length of the CDR3 is 13 residues. V lost 9 bases, J lost 2 bases, and 12 bases lay in between. This clonotype was seen only a few times. The rearrangement uses TRBV12-3 or TRBV12-4 and TRBJ2-3; D ambiguous. The sample consisted of PBMCs or a T cell subset sorted from them (not recorded which). This sequence originates from a man aged 18 to 29 who had mild COVID-19 (a few samples of this study predate the infection). Cell type and time point are not known. CDR3 amino acids: CASGSLVTDTQYF. CDR3 in DNA: TGTGCCAGTGGGTCACTCGTCACAGATACGCAGTATTTT.